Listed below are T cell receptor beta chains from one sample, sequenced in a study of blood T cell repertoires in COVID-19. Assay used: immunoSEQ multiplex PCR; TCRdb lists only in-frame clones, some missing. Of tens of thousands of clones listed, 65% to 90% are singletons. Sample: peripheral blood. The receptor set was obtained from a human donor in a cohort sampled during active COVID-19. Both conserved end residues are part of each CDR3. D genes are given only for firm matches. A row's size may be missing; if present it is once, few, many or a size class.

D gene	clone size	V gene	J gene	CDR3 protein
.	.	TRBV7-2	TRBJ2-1	CASSLVRGPYNEQFF
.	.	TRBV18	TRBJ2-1	CASSDTSPGEQFF
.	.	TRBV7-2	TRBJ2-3	CASSLARADTQYF
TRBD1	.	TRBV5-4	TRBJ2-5	CASSLGTGDYQETQYF
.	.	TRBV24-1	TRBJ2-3	CATSGGTLGDTQYF
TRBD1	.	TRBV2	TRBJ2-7	CASNGQGADYEQYF
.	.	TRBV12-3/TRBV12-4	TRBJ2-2	CASRGAGTGELFF
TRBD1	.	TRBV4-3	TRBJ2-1	CASSQGVGTGGYNEQFF
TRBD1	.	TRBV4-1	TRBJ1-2	CASSPTGEYGYTF
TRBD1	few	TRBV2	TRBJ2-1	CASSEQGAYNEQFF
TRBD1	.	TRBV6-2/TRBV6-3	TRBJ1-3	CASSYGGQGAEGNTIYF
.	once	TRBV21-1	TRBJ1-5	CASNATGPINQPQHF
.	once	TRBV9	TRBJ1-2	CASSVEPGDNYGYTF
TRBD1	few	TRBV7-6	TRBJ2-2	CASSLVEGTGTGELFF
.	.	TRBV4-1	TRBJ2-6	CASSQGGWSGANVLTF
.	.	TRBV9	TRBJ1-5	CASSVGGRSNQPQHF
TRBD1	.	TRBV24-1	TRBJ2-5	CATGTGGETQYF
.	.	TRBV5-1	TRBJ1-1	CASSLIPGNPTEAFF
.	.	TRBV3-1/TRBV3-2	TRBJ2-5	CASTKETQYF
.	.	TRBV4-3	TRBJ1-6	CASSQQVVSYNSPLHF
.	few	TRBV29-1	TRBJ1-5	CSVASHHSNQPQHF
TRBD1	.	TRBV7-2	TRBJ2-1	CASSGREGQGSNEQFF
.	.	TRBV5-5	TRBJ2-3	CASSLGGFSTDTQYF
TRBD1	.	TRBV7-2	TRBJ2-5	CASSHWDRVEETQYF
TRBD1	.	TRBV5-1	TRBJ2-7	CASKGQGDSYEQYF
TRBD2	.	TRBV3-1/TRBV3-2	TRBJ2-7	CASTTSGGAYEQYF
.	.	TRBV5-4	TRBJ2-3	CASSLVGGAGTQYF
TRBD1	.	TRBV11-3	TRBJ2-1	CASSLMGQVYNEQFF
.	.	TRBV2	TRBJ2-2	CASTQTATGELFF
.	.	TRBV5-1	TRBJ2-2	CASSLALQTTGELFF
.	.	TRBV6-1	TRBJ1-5	CASSEGALYGPQHF
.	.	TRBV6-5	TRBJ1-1	CASRVTVNTEAFF
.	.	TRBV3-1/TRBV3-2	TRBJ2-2	CASSQRPHSGTGELFF
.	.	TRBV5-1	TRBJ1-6	CASSLGQGIIPYNSPLHF
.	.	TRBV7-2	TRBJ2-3	CASSLGGTVGGDTQYF
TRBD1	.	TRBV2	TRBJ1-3	CATLPEQGAGNTIYF
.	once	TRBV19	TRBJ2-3	CASSSGVVTDTQYF
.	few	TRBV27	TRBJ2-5	CASSLSGRAETQYF
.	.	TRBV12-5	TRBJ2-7	CASGFDIYEQYF
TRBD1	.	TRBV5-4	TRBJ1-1	CASSPRTGKDTEAFF
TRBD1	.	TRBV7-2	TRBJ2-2	CASSLAGGATGELFF
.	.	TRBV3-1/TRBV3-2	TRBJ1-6	CASSRQTAYNSPLHF
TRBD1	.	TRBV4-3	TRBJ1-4	CASSRDRQGSNEKLFF
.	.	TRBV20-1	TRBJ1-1	CSPQMNTEAFF
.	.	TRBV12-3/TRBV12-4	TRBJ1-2	CASSLVVLYGYTF
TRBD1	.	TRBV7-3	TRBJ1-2	CASSSGQGEYGYTF
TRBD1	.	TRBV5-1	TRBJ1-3	CASSLGGGENTIYF
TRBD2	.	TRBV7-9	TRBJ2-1	CASTLLAGDNEQFF
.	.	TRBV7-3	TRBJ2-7	CASSLGLGREQYF
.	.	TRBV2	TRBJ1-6	CASSDLYSPLHF
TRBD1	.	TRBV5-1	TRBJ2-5	CASTRWGNRGTQETQYF
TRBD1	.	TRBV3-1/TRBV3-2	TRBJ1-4	CASSQRTGGEKLFF
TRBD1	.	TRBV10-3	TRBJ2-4	CAISESPGTGANIQYF
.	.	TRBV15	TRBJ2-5	CATSRDWRGETQYF
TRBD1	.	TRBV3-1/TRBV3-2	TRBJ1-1	CAVRTGGYTEAFF
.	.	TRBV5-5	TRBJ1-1	CASSPFIETEAFF
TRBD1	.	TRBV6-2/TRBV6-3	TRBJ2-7	CASSSEGQNYEQYF